In this sample, the clone carrying this TCR beta chain turned up a few times. The antigen is undetermined. This sample was included in a study of early T cells in non-severe SARS-CoV-2 infection. This CDR3 spans 19 amino acids. The V end lost 5 bases, the J end lost 1 base, and 21 bases lay between the germline ends. Germline V lookup: CDR1 SGHVS, CDR2 FNYEAQ. Notes on the study in general: Comparison of clonotypes with VDJdb favored anti-spike CD8 responses while missing private and CD4 specificities.

Researchers attached unique molecular identifiers to individual cDNA molecules. TCRdb used MiXCR to reprocess the 5' RACE reads, holding one entry per CDR3 protein. The sample carries about 80,000 distinct CDR3 sequences, 13% to 15% recorded once. The clonotype was recovered from an adult who was a healthcare worker with PCR-confirmed SARS-CoV-2 infection or an uninfected control (not recorded which). Sequenced material: whole blood. This sequence joins TRBV7-6 and TRBJ2-6; perhaps D is TRBD1 or TRBD2 (5 bases each). CDR3 protein: CASSPRGGPDPSGANVLTF. In DNA form, the CDR3 reads TGTGCCAGCAGCCCCCGGGGCGGCCCCGACCCTTCTGGGGCCAACGTCCTGACTTTC.